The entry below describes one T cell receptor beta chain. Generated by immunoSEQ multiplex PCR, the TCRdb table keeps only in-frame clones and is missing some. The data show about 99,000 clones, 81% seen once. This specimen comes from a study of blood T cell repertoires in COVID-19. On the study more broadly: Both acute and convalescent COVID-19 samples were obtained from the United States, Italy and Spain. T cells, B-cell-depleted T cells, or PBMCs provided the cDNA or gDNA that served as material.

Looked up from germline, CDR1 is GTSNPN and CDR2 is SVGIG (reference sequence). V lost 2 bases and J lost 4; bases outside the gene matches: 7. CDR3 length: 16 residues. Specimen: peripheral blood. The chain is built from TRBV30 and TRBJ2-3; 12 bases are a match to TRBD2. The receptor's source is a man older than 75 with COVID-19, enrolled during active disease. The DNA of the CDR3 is TGTGCCTGGAGTACCCCGGGACTAGCGGGTGCAGATACGCAGTATTTT. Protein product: CAWSTPGLAGADTQYF.